This passage covers 23 T cell receptor beta chains from one sample sequenced in a study of low-dose radiotherapy and immunotherapy resistance in tumors. This sample's time point: after trial treatment. Treatment indicated: LDRT plus nivolumab, ipilimumab, low-dose cyclophosphamide and aspirin (RACIN trial). TRAV- and TRBV-specific primers primed first-strand cDNA, covering alpha and beta chains. Amplification, which lasted roughly 22 PCR cycles, used a constant-region primer and V-primer adapter to amplify TCRs. Using its own MiXCR run on the reads, TCRdb lists one record per CDR3 protein. This table holds 95,000 to 100,000 distinct CDR3 sequences, less than 25% found once. The source was PBMCs, collected after low-dose radiotherapy plus immunotherapy. The receptors originated from a male donor with prostate cancer.

This clonotype showed up many times. This chain links TRBV7-9 with TRBJ2-7; D tentatively reads TRBD1 or TRBD2 (5 bases each). The V gene's germline CDR1 is SEHNR and CDR2 FQNEAQ (reference sequence). Trimming took off 5 bases at V and 0 bases at J, with 23 bases between the two ends. The CDR3 totals 18 residues. CDR3 in DNA: TGTGCCAGCAGCCCTCCGGTCATCGACGGGGCCAACTCCTACGAGCAGTACTTC. It translates to CASSPPVIDGANSYEQYF.

Many counts were recorded for this clonotype. V and J are TRBV24-1 and TRBJ2-1, with D unclear. Germline V gives CDR1 KGHDR, CDR2 SFDVKD. There are 11 residues in the CDR3. Trimming shortened V by 2 bases and J by 10 bases, and 5 bases separated the two germline ends. CDR3: CATSDYGEQFF. The DNA for the CDR3 is TGTGCCACCAGTGATTACGGGGAGCAGTTCTTC.

This clonotype came up many times. V gene TRBV4-1 combines with J gene TRBJ2-1, with TRBD2 matching over 16 bases. The V gene's germline CDR1 is MGHRA and CDR2 YSYEKL. This CDR3 has 18 residues. The junction had 8 bases not matched to a gene; V was cut back by 1 base and J by 8 bases. CDR3 nucleotide sequence: TGCGCCAGCAGCCAAGCACCCGGGACTAGCGGGGGGGCCTATGAGCAGTTCTTC. Protein sequence: CASSQAPGTSGGAYEQFF.

On this clonotype itself: This likely traces to a read error, being one base from a far larger clone. The chain combines TRBV13 with TRBJ2-5, with 7 bases aligning to TRBD2. The CDR3 length is 14 residues. Germline CDR1 is PRHDT and CDR2 is FYEKMQ (reference sequence). CDR3 DNA sequence: TGTGCCAGCAGCCCCTCGGGGACTACGGGGACCCAGTGCTTC. Translation: CASSPSGTTGTQCF.

This clonotype was counted many times. This chain uses TRBV5-1 with TRBJ2-5, with D possibly matching TRBD1 (8 bases). Germline assignment: CDR1 SGHRS and CDR2 YFSETQ. Trimming pared 2 bases from V and 1 base from J, leaving 15 bases between. The CDR3 is 16 amino acids. CDR3 coding DNA: TGCGCCAGCAGCTTCGGACAGGGAGGGGTCCAAGAGACCCAGTACTTC. Encoded protein: CASSFGQGGVQETQYF.

This clonotype appeared many times. The gene calls are TRBV10-3 and TRBJ2-7; TRBD1 matches 8 bases. The CDR3 consists of 12 residues. The junction had 2 bases not matched to a gene; V was cut back by 4 bases and J by 6 bases. Germline CDR1 ENHRY, CDR2 SYGVKD. The CDR3 spells CAISAQGGEQYF. The CDR3 DNA reads TGTGCCATCAGTGCACAGGGGGGCGAGCAGTACTTC.

The table lists this clonotype with many counts. The chain carries TRBV6-6 and TRBJ1-1; D unclear. This CDR3 contains 15 residues. From germline, CDR1 is MNHNY and CDR2 SVGAGI (reference sequence). V was pared by 6 bases and J by 0 bases, with 14 bases between. In nucleotides, the CDR3 is TGTGCCAGCAGGTACAATATCGACGTGAACACTGAAGCTTTCTTT. Translating it yields CASRYNIDVNTEAFF.

The rearrangement joins TRBV10-3 to TRBJ2-1, with D tentatively TRBD2 (5 bases). Germline V gene data show CDR1 as ENHRY and CDR2 as SYGVKD. This CDR3 spans 13 amino acids. V was clipped by 3 bases and J by 9 bases, with 12 bases between them. The CDR3 region is CAISDRGSGEQFF. The CDR3 DNA follows: TGTGCCATCAGTGATAGAGGGAGCGGTGAGCAGTTCTTC.

This clonotype was seen many times. The J gene is TRBJ2-1, the V gene TRBV7-6; 10 bases are shared with TRBD2. The CDR3 loop spans 16 amino acids. In germline, CDR1 is SGHVS, CDR2 FNYEAQ. The trim removed 2 bases at V and 4 bases at J, leaving 5 bases unmatched. The CDR3, as DNA: TGTGCCAGCAGCTTACTCATAGCGGGGGGATACAATGAGCAGTTCTTC. The encoded protein is CASSLLIAGGYNEQFF.

In the case of this clonotype: A read error likely explains this, since a far larger clone differs by one base. This chain joins TRBV5-5 and TRBJ2-5; the match to TRBD2 covers 7 bases. This CDR3 is 13 amino acids long. CDR1 and CDR2 from the germline V gene are SGHKS and YYEKEE (reference sequence). With 8 bases clipped from V and 5 bases from J, the junction kept 9 bases outside the gene matches. CDR3 residues: CASSMTSLETQYF. As DNA, the CDR3 is TGTGCCAGTAGTATGACTAGCCTGGAGACCCAGTACTTC.

This clonotype was observed a few times. The chain joins TRBV5-5 to TRBJ2-1; the D gene is possibly TRBD2 (6 bases). Trimming stripped 4 bases from V and 2 bases from J, with 28 bases between. The CDR3 runs to 20 residues. Germline assignment: CDR1 SGHKS and CDR2 YYEKEE (reference sequence). In DNA form, the CDR3 reads TGTGCCAGCAGCCGTCCCAGGGTAGCCTACGGGGGAATCGCCTACAATGAGCAGTTCTTC. Translating it yields CASSRPRVAYGGIAYNEQFF. Full variable domain (outside the CDR3, taken from reference TRBV5-5 and TRBJ2-1): DAGVTQSPTHLIKTRGQQVTLRCSPISGHKSVSWYQQVLGQGPQFIFQYYEKEERGRGNFPDRFSARQFPNYSSELNVNALLLGDSALYLCASSRPRVAYGGIAYNEQFFGPGTRLTVL.

CDR3 sequence (DNA): TGTGCCACCTTGGGGTCCGGGGATGAGCAGTTCTTC. As protein: CATLGSGDEQFF. The gene calls are TRBV6-2 or TRBV6-3 and TRBJ2-1; TRBD2 might be the D (5 bases). CDR3 length: 12 amino acids. The V gene lost 10 bases and the J gene lost 8 bases, with 15 bases spanning the gap. CDR1 and CDR2 (germline): MNHEY, SVGEGT.

This clonotype was observed at least ten times. This chain connects TRBV11-1 to TRBJ2-5; the D gene is possibly TRBD2 (6 bases). This CDR3 region has 13 residues. V was clipped by 3 bases and J by 6 bases, with 11 bases between them. The germline V gene has CDR1 SGHAT and CDR2 FQDESV (reference sequence). The CDR3 DNA reads TGTGCCAGCAGCTTCGGGAGCTCGCAGACCCAGTACTTC. Protein product: CASSFGSSQTQYF. Combining the CDR3 with reference TRBV11-1 and TRBJ2-5 gives the whole variable domain EAEVAQSPRYKITEKSQAVAFWCDPISGHATLYWYRQILGQGPELLVQFQDESVVDDSQLPKDRFSAERLKGVDSTLKIQPAELGDSAMYLCASSFGSSQTQYFGPGTRLLVL.

This clonotype was counted many times. The gene calls are TRBV21-1 and TRBJ2-6; the D segment call TRBD2 is taken from the table without a DNA check. TRBV21-1 is designated a pseudogene. CDR3 length: 19 amino acids. Here the CDR3 reads CASSLGPAGGLSGANVLTF. The CDR3 DNA is TGTGCCAGCAGCTTGGGGCCAGCGGGGGGCCTCTCTGGGGCCAACGTCCTGACTTTC.

This clonotype was observed at least ten times. The chain combines TRBV18 with TRBJ2-5, with D possibly matching TRBD1 (5 bases). V gave up 2 bases and J gave up 3 bases, with 10 bases separating them. The length of the CDR3 is 14 residues. Germline CDR1 and CDR2: KGHSH and LQKENI. CDR3 in amino acids: CASSPWSREETQYF. CDR3 in DNA: TGTGCCAGCTCACCATGGTCCAGGGAAGAGACCCAGTACTTC.

The V call is TRBV5-1, the J call TRBJ1-1; D is ambiguous. Trimming shortened V by 0 bases and J by 4 bases, and 10 bases separated the two germline ends. Germline V CDR1 and CDR2: SGHRS, YFSETQ. The CDR3 totals 14 residues. CDR3 DNA: TGCGCCAGCAGCTTGGGAGGACCGCGCACTGAAGCTTTCTTT. This codes for CASSLGGPRTEAFF.

This clonotype has at least ten counts. The rearrangement uses TRBV7-2 and TRBJ1-1; D gene uncertain. Trimming removed 3 bases from V and 2 bases from J, with 7 bases in between. The CDR3 runs 13 residues. Germline V gene data show CDR1 as SGHTA and CDR2 as FQGNSA. The CDR3 here is CASSFSINTEAFF. The CDR3, as DNA: TGTGCCAGCAGCTTTTCGATTAACACTGAAGCTTTCTTT.

This clonotype was observed many times. The V gene is TRBV15, the J gene TRBJ1-1; D is perhaps TRBD1 (5 bases). CDR3 length: 12 residues. CDR1 is LNHNV and CDR2 is YYDKDF in the germline V gene (reference sequence). Trimming removed 1 base at V and 8 bases at J, with 8 bases between. In nucleotides, the CDR3 is TGTGCCACCAGCAGAGGGAACAGGGAAGCTTTCTTT. It codes for CATSRGNREAFF. Using reference TRBV15 and TRBJ1-1 for the parts outside the CDR3, the full variable domain is DAMVIQNPRYQVTQFGKPVTLSCSQTLNHNVMYWYQQKSSQAPKLLFHYYDKDFNNEADTPDNFQSRRPNTSFCFLDIRSPGLGDTAMYLCATSRGNREAFFGQGTRLTVV.

This clonotype has a count of ten or more. CDR3 nucleotides: TGTGCCAGCAGCTTGGGGGCGGCGAACACTGAAGCTTTCTTT. It is translated as CASSLGAANTEAFF. The chain combines TRBV5-5 with TRBJ1-1; no definite D call. This CDR3 has 14 amino acids. V was shortened by 0 bases and J by 1 base, with 7 bases between the two germline ends. Germline CDR1 and CDR2: SGHKS and YYEKEE (reference sequence).

By sample share, this clonotype is medium-sized. The chain has TRBV10-2 and TRBJ2-5, with 11 nucleotides matching TRBD2. This CDR3 region has 15 residues. Per germline, CDR1 WSHSY and CDR2 SAAADI. Losses at the gene ends were 4 bases for V and 7 bases for J; bases not matched to a gene: 8. CDR3 sequence (DNA): TGCGCCAGCAGTGCTGATAGCGGGGGGGCAGGGACCCAGTACTTC. This encodes CASSADSGGAGTQYF.

This clonotype was observed a few times. The J gene is TRBJ1-2, the V gene TRBV9, with TRBD1 matching over 7 bases. Germline V gene sequence: CDR1 SGDLS, CDR2 YYNGEE. This CDR3 comprises 14 residues. The V gene end was trimmed by 4 bases and the J gene end by 5 bases; junction bases not matched to a gene: 8. The CDR3 coding sequence is TGTGCCAGCAGCTTGGGACAGAGAGAATATGGCTACACCTTC. It yields the protein CASSLGQREYGYTF.

This clonotype has a count of ten or more. The gene calls are TRBV5-4 and TRBJ2-3, with no clear D. The CDR3 spans 17 residues. V was shortened by 5 bases and J by 0 bases, with 19 bases between the two germline ends. Looked up from germline, CDR1 is SGHNT and CDR2 is YYREEE (reference sequence). The CDR3 DNA is TGTGCCAGCAGTCTGAAATGGACGACCGACAGCACAGATACGCAGTATTTT. It codes for CASSLKWTTDSTDTQYF.

In this sample, this clonotype turned up many times. The chain joins TRBV5-1 to TRBJ2-7; 7 nucleotides line up with TRBD2. CDR3 length: 15 amino acids. CDR1 and CDR2 (germline): SGHRS, YFSETQ. V lost 1 base and J lost 6; bases outside the gene matches: 10. For the CDR3, the DNA is TGCGCCAGCAGCTTGCGGGGGGTCGACGCGAGCGAGCAGTACTTC. It specifies CASSLRGVDASEQYF.